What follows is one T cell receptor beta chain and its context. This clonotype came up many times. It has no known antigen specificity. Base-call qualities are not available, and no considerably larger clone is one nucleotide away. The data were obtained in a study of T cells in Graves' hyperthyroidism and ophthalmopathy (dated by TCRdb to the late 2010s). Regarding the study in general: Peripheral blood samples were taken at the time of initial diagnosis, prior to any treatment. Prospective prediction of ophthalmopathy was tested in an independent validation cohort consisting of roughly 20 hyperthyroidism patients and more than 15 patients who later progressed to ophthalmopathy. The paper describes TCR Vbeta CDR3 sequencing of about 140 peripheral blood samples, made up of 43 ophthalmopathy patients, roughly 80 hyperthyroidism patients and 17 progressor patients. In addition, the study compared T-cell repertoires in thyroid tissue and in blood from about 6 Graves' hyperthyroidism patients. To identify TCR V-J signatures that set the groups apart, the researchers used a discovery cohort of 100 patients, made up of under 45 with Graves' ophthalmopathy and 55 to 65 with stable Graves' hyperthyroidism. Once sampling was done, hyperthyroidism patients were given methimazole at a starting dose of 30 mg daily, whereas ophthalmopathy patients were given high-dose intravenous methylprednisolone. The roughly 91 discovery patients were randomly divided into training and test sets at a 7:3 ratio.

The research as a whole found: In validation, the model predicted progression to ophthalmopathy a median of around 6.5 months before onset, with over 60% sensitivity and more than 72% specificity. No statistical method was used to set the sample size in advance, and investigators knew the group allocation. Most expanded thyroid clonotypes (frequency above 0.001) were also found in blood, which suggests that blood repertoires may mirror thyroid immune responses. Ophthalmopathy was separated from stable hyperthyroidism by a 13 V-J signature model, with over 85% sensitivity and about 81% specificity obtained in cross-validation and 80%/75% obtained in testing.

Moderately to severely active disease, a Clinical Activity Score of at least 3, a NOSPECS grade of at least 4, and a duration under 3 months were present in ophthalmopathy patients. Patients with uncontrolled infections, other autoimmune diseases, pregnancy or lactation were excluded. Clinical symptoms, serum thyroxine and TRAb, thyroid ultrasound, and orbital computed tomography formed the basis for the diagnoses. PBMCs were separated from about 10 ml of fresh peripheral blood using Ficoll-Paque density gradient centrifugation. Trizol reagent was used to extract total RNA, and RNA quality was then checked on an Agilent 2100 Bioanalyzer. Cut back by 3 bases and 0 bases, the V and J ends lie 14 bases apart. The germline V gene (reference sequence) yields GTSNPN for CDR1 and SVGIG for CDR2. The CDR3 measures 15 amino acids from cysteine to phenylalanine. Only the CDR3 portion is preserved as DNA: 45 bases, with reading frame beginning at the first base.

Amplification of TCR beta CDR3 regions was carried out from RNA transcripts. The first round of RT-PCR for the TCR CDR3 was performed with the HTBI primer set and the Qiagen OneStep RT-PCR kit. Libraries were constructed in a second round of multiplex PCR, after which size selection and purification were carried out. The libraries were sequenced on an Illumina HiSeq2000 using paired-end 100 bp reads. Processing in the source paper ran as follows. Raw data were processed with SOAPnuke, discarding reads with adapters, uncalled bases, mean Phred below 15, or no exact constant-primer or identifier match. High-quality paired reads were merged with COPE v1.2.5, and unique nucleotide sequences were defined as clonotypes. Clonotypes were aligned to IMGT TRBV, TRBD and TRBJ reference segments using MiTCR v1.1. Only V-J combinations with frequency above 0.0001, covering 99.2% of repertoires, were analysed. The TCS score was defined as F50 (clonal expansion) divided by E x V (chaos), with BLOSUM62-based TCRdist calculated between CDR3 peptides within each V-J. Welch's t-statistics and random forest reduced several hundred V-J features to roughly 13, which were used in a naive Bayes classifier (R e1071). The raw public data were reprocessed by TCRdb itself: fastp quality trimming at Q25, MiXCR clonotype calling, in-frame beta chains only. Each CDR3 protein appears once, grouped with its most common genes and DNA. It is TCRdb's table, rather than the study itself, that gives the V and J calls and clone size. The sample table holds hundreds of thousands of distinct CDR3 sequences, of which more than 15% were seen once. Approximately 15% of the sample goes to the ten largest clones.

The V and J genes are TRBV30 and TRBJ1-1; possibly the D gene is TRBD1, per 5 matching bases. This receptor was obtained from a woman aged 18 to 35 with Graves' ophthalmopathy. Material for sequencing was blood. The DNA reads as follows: TGTGCCTGGAGGGCCGCCGGGACGGTGAACACTGAAGCTTTCTTT. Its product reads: CAWRAAGTVNTEAFF.